This T cell receptor (beta chain) stems from a study of identical twins. Study-level findings and limits: Cord blood beta clonotypes present at high abundance carried fewer insertions; no such pattern appeared in memory repertoires.

Every donor was a healthy Caucasian. A universal primer site was created by template switching, with the cDNA bearing unique molecular identifiers. Each CDR3 protein is one row after TCRdb ran MiXCR on the 5' RACE reads. The repertoire holds fewer than 900,000 distinct CDR3 sequences, with roughly 18% as singletons. This clonotype was found many times. The antigen remains unidentified. This CDR3 contains 15 residues. V shed 8 bases and J 5 bases; nucleotides not matched to a gene: 8. Germline V gene lookup returns CDR1 MNHNS and CDR2 SASEGT. This sample also belongs to another study, concerning T cells expressing NK-cell markers. Per that study: HCMV specificity was not established for the expanded NKG2C+ T cell clones.

Material for sequencing was PBMCs. V gene TRBV6-1 combines with J gene TRBJ2-2; 10 nucleotides align to TRBD2. The sequence was collected from a woman younger than 35 in good health. DNA for the CDR3: TGTGCCAGCTCAGGGTGGGGACTAGCGACCGGGGAGCTGTTTTTT. Its translation is CASSGWGLATGELFF.